This T cell receptor beta chain was sequenced in a study of blood T cell repertoires in COVID-19. Across the study: Acute and convalescent COVID-19 samples came from the United States, Italy and Spain. T cells, B-cell-depleted T cells, or PBMCs supplied cDNA or gDNA.

Patients at the Seattle site were enrolled during active infection and followed longitudinally. In the source study's methods: Amplification with reference gene primers provided the estimates of nucleated cell counts. Using immunoSEQ multiplex PCR, the repertoire was profiled, and TCRdb retains in-frame clones only, with some absent. V, J and clone size are those of that table, while D and trimming were read from the DNA. The table lists 160,000 or so clones, around nine tenths of them singletons. The V and J ends lost 4 bases and 4 bases, in that order; junction bases with no gene match: 2. The germline V gene has CDR1 LGHDT and CDR2 YNNKEL (reference sequence). The CDR3 runs 14 residues.

The rearrangement joins TRBV3-1 (or the pseudogene TRBV3-2) to TRBJ2-1, with 9 nucleotides matching TRBD2. The sample consisted of peripheral blood. This TCR was recovered from a woman in her seventies with COVID-19, enrolled during active disease. This CDR3 is CASSRTSGYNEQFF. For the CDR3, the DNA is TGTGCCAGCAGCCGAACTAGCGGGTACAATGAGCAGTTCTTC.